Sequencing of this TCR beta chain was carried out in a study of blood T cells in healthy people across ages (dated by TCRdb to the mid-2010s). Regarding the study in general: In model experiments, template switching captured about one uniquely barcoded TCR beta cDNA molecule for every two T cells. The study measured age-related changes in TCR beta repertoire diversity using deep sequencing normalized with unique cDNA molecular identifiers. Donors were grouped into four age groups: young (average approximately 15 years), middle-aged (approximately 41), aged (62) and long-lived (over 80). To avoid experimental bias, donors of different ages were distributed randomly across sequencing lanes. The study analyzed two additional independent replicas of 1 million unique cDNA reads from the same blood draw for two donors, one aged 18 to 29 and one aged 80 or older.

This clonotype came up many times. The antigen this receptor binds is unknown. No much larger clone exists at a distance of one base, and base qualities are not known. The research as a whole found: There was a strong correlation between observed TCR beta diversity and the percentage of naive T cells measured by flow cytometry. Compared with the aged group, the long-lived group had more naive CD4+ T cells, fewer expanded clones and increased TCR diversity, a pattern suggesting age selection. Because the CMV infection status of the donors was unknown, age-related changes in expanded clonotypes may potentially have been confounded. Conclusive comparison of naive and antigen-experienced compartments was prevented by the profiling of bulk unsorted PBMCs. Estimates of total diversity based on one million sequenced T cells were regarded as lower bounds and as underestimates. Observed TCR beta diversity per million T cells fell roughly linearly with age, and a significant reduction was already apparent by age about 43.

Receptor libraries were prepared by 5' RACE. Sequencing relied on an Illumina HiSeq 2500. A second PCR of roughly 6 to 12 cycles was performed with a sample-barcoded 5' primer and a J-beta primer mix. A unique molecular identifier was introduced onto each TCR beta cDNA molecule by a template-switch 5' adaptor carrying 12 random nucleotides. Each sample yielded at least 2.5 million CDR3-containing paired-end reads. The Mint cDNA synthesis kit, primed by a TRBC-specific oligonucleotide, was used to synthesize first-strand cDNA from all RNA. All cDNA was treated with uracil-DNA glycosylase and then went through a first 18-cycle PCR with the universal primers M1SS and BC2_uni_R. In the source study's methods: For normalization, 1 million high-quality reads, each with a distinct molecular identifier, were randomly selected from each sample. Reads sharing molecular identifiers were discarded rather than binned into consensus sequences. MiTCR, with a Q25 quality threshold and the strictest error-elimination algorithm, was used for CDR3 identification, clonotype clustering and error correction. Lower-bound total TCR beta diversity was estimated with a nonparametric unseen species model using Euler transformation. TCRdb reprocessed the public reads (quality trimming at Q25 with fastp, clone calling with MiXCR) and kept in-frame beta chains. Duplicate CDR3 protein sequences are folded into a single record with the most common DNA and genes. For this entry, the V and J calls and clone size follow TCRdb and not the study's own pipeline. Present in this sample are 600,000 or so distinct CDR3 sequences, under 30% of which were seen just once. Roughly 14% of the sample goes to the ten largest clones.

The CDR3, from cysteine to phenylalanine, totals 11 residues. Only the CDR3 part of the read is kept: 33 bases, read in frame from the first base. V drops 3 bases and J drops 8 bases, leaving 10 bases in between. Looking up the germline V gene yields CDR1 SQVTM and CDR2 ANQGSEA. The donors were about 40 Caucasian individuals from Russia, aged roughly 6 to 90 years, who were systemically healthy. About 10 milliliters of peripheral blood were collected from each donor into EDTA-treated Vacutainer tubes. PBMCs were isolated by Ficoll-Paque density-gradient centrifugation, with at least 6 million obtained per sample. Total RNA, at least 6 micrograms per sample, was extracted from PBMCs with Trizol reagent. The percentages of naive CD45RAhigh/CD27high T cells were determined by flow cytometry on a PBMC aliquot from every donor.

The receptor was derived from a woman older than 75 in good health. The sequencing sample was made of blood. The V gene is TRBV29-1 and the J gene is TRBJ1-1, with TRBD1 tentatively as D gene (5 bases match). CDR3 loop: CSVDSTAEAFF. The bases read TGCAGCGTTGACTCGACAGCCGAAGCTTTCTTT.